This TCR beta chain was captured in a study of T cells in Graves' hyperthyroidism and ophthalmopathy. Study conclusions and caveats: The model anticipated ophthalmopathy a median around six months pre-onset.

There are 16 residues in the CDR3. Trimming pared 3 bases from V and 6 bases from J, leaving 17 bases between. Amplified regions were TCR beta CDR3 sequences from RNA transcripts. HTBI primers were the set used in a first-round RT-PCR of the TCR CDR3. TCRdb re-called the multiplex PCR reads through MiXCR, storing one row per CDR3 protein. This sample has about 700,000 distinct CDR3 sequences, with 12% to 15% found just once. Many counts were recorded for this clonotype. Its cognate antigen is unknown. Patients were excluded because of uncontrolled infection, other autoimmune disease, pregnancy or lactation.

The sample consisted of blood. This chain uses TRBV12-3 or TRBV12-4 with TRBJ2-2, with D possibly being TRBD2 (6 bases). The receptor's source is a young woman with Graves' hyperthyroidism. CDR3 amino acids: CASSFPLRLVPGELFF. CDR3 nucleotides: TGTGCCAGCAGTTTCCCCCTACGACTAGTCCCCGGGGAGCTGTTTTTT.